This T cell receptor (beta chain) is drawn from a study of control samples from healthy donors and cancer patients. Sequencing was performed with immunoSEQ multiplex PCR; in TCRdb, only in-frame clones are kept and a portion is missing. This sample has around 80,000 clones, with approximately 90% found just once. The CDR3 extends over 16 amino acids. V lost 2 bases and J lost 4; bases outside the gene matches: 7. Germline lookup yields CDR1 LGHDT and CDR2 YNNKEL (reference sequence). The J gene is TRBJ1-3, the V gene TRBV3-1 (or the pseudogene TRBV3-2); TRBD1 aligns across 8 bases. The sequence was collected from a woman in her 50s in good health. Sequences were obtained from blood. The CDR3 here is CASSQNAGTGGNTIYF. The CDR3 bases are TGTGCCAGCAGCCAAAACGCCGGGACAGGAGGAAACACCATATATTTT.